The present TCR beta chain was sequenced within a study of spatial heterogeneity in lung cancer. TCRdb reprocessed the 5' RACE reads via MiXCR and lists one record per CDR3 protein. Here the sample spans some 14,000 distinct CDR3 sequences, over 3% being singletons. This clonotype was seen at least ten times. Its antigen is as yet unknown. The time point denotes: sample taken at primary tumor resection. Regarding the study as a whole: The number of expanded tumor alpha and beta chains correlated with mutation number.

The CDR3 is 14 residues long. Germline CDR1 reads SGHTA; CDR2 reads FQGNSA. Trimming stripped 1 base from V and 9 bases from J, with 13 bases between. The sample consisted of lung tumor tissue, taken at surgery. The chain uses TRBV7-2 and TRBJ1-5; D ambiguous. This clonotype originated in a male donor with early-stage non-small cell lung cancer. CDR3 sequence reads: CASSLDRNGAPQHF. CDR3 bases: TGTGCCAGCAGCTTAGATCGAAACGGCGCGCCCCAGCATTTT.